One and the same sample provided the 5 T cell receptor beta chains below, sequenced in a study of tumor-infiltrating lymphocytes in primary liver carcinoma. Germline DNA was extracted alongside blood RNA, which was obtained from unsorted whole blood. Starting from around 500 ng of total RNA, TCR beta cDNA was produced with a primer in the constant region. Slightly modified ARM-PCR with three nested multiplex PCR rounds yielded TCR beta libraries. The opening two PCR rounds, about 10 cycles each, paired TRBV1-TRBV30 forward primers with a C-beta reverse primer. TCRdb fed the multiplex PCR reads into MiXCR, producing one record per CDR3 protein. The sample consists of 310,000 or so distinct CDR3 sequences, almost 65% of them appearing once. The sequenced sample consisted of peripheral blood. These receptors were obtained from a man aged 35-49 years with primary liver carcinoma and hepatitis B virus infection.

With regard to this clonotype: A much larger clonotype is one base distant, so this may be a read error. The CDR3 DNA reads TGTGCCAGCAGAAGCGGGAGTGCCCACAATGAGCAGTTCTTC. It is translated as CASRSGSAHNEQFF. V and J are TRBV6-1 and TRBJ2-1, with 8 bases aligning to TRBD2. CDR3 length equals 14 residues. With V trimmed by 6 bases and J by 5 bases, 6 bases remained unmatched. CDR1 is MNHNS, CDR2 SASEGT, per germline.

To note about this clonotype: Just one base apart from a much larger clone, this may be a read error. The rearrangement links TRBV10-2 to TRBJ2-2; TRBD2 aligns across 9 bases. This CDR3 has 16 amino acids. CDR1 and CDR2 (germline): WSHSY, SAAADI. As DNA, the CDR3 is TGCGCCAGCAGTGAGTCGAGGACTAGCGCCCCCGGGGAGCTGTTATTT. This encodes CASSESRTSAPGELLF.

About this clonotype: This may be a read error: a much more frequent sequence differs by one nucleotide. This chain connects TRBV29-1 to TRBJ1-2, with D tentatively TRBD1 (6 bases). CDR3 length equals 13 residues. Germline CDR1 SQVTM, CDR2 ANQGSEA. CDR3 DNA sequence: TGCAGCGTTGGTGGGGGCAGCCTATATGACTACACCTTC. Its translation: CSVGGGSLYDYTF.

Written as DNA, the CDR3 is TGTGCCAGCAGCTTAGCGGAGACGTACCCTCGTCACGAGCAGTACTTC. This codes for CASSLAETYPRHEQYF. The V gene is TRBV7-9, the J gene TRBJ2-7, with unresolved D. Germline CDR1 is SEHNR and CDR2 is FQNEAQ (reference sequence). Between the trimmed V and J ends, which lost 0 bases and 5 bases, there was a span of 17 bases. There are 16 residues in the CDR3.

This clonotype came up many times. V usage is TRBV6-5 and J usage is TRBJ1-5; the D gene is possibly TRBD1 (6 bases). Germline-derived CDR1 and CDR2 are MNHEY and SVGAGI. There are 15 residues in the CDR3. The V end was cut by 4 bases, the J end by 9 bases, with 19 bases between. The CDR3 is CASSSTGTRGGPQHF. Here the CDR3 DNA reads TGTGCCAGCAGTTCCACCGGGACACGGGGGGGGCCCCAGCATTTT.